The rows below give T cell receptor beta chains drawn from one sample of a study of blood T cell repertoires in COVID-19. Measured with immunoSEQ multiplex PCR; TCRdb has only the in-frame clones, and not every one. Of about 250,000 clones in the sample, more than 75% were seen once. The specimen sequenced was PBMCs or T cells enriched from blood (not recorded which). The receptors come from a man aged 18 to 30 who had recovered from COVID-19. CDR3s include the opening cysteine and the closing phenylalanine or tryptophan. The D gene is left open where the match is weak. Expanded clones are given a class, and other clones once, few, many or no size at all.

d_call,clone_size,j_call,v_call,cdr3_nt,cdr3_aa
NA,once,TRBJ1-4,TRBV19,TGTGCCAGTAGGAAACCGGGACAACCGAATGAAAAACTGTTTTTT,CASRKPGQPNEKLFF
NA,once,TRBJ1-4,TRBV30,TGTGCCTGGAGTCTATCCGGGACTGCGAATGAAAAACTGTTTTTT,CAWSLSGTANEKLFF
NA,few,TRBJ1-5,TRBV5-5,TGTGCCCCGGGGCCGGGGGGGAATCAGCCCCAGCATTTT,CAPGPGGNQPQHF
TRBD2,NA,TRBJ2-3,TRBV7-6,TGTGCCAGCAGCTTAGGAAGCGGGAGTGGAGATACGCAGTATTTT,CASSLGSGSGDTQYF
TRBD2,NA,TRBJ2-1,TRBV7-3,TGTGCCAGCAGCTTAATAGCCAGCGGGAGGGCCGGGGAGCAGTTCTTC,CASSLIASGRAGEQFF
TRBD2,NA,TRBJ2-1,TRBV6-2/TRBV6-3,TGTGCCAGCAGCCCTTGGACTAGCGGGAGTTGGTCCTACAATGAGCAGTTCTTC,CASSPWTSGSWSYNEQFF
NA,NA,TRBJ1-1,TRBV28,TGTGCCAGCAGCACGGATGGACAGCAGAACACTGAAGCTTTCTTT,CASSTDGQQNTEAFF
TRBD1,NA,TRBJ1-2,TRBV11-1,TGTGCCAGCAGCTCTCCTGGACAGGGCCCTCGTGGCTACACCTTC,CASSSPGQGPRGYTF
TRBD2,NA,TRBJ2-1,TRBV6-2/TRBV6-3,TGTGCCAGCAGTTATTCCGGACTAGCGAGTGACAATGAGCAGTTCTTC,CASSYSGLASDNEQFF
NA,once,TRBJ1-5,TRBV19,TGTGCCAGTAGCACCCAAACACAAACCAACAATCAGCCCCAGCATTTT,CASSTQTQTNNQPQHF
TRBD2,NA,TRBJ2-3,TRBV7-6,TGTGCCAGCAGCCCAACCGCACTAGCGGGAGGCCATACGCAGTATTTT,CASSPTALAGGHTQYF
NA,NA,TRBJ1-1,TRBV29-1,TGCAGCGCCTCAAAAAGCAAGAACACTGAAGCTTTCTTT,CSASKSKNTEAFF
NA,NA,TRBJ2-2,TRBV5-1,TGCGCCAGCAGCTTGGGCAGTTCCGGGGAGCTGTTTTTT,CASSLGSSGELFF
TRBD2,NA,TRBJ2-7,TRBV10-3,TGTGCCATCAGTGACCCACGGACTAGCGGGGGCTACGAGCAGTACTTC,CAISDPRTSGGYEQYF
TRBD1,NA,TRBJ2-7,TRBV7-2,TGTGCCAGCAGCTTCACCGGGACAGGAAACTACGAGCAGTACTTC,CASSFTGTGNYEQYF
NA,NA,TRBJ1-1,TRBV7-9,TGTGCCAGCAGCCCCCTGGGGGGCACTGAAGCTTTCTTT,CASSPLGGTEAFF
NA,NA,TRBJ2-1,TRBV5-1,TGCGCCAGCAGCTTAGCAGGGCTTAGGTGGTCCTACAATGAGCAGTTCTTC,CASSLAGLRWSYNEQFF
TRBD2,NA,TRBJ2-1,TRBV30,TGTGCCTGGAGTGAAGGAGCGGGAGGGTTGTACAATGAGCAGTTCTTC,CAWSEGAGGLYNEQFF
NA,NA,TRBJ2-2,TRBV10-3,TGTGCCATCAGTGTAGGAGGACCTACGAACACCGGGGAGCTGTTTTTT,CAISVGGPTNTGELFF
NA,NA,TRBJ2-3,TRBV7-9,TGTGCCAGCAGCACTGACAGAGATACGCAGTATTTT,CASSTDRDTQYF
TRBD1,NA,TRBJ2-1,TRBV24-1,TGTGCCACCAGTGATTACTGGACAGGTGGAGAGCAGTTCTTC,CATSDYWTGGEQFF
TRBD2,NA,TRBJ2-7,TRBV12-5,TGTGCTAGTGGTCCTGGACTAGCGGGGATACGGGAGCAGTACTTC,CASGPGLAGIREQYF
TRBD2,few,TRBJ2-1,TRBV3-1/TRBV3-2,TGTGCCAGCAGCCAACAGCTGCTAGCGGGAGATTTCTACAATGAGCAGTTCTTC,CASSQQLLAGDFYNEQFF
TRBD2,NA,TRBJ2-4,TRBV5-1,TGCGCCAGCAGCTCTGGCGGGAGGAAAAACATTCAGTACTTC,CASSSGGRKNIQYF
NA,once,TRBJ1-1,TRBV12-3/TRBV12-4,TGTGCCAGCAGCTTACAGGTGAACACTGAAGCTTTCTTT,CASSLQVNTEAFF
NA,NA,TRBJ1-2,TRBV10-2,TGCGCCATCAGGGCGGGCAGCGGAGGCTACACCTTC,CAIRAGSGGYTF
NA,NA,TRBJ1-2,TRBV19,TGTGCCAGTAGTATCAGGACTGCCCCTATTCACACCTTC,CASSIRTAPIHTF
NA,NA,TRBJ2-5,TRBV5-1,TGCGCCAGCAGCCTCCGGGACACCCAAGAGACCCAGTACTTC,CASSLRDTQETQYF
NA,NA,TRBJ1-2,TRBV28,TGTGCCAGCAGTCCACAGGGTGCGCTCTATGGCTACACCTTC,CASSPQGALYGYTF
NA,NA,TRBJ2-1,TRBV15,TGTGCCACCAGCCCTATGGTCAGGCCAAGCTCCAATGAGCAGTTCTTC,CATSPMVRPSSNEQFF
TRBD2,NA,TRBJ2-1,TRBV6-5,TGTGCCAGCAGTTTAACCTCGGGGGGGGGCTACAATGAGCAGTTCTTC,CASSLTSGGGYNEQFF
TRBD2,NA,TRBJ2-7,TRBV28,TGTGCCAGCAGTCTACCGGGGGAGGGAATTTACGAGCAGTACTTC,CASSLPGEGIYEQYF
NA,once,TRBJ1-2,TRBV4-1,TGCGCCAGCAGCCTCCGGGAGGACTATGGCTACACCTTC,CASSLREDYGYTF
NA,once,TRBJ1-2,TRBV5-5,TGTGCCAGCAGCTTGGTGCAGGGGATTGATGGCTACACCTTC,CASSLVQGIDGYTF
TRBD1,NA,TRBJ1-5,TRBV4-1,TGCGCCAGCAGCCAAGACGACAGGGGAAACAATCAGCCCCAGCATTTT,CASSQDDRGNNQPQHF
NA,NA,TRBJ2-7,TRBV27,TGTGCCAGCAGCTCAAGCTCGGAGGGCAGCTACGAGCAGTACTTC,CASSSSSEGSYEQYF
NA,NA,TRBJ1-5,TRBV7-8,TGTGCCAGCAGCGACAGCCCCAATCAGCCCCAGCATTTT,CASSDSPNQPQHF
TRBD2,once,TRBJ2-1,TRBV11-3,TGTGCCAGCAGCTTCACGGGACTAGCGGATACCGATGAGCAGTTCTTC,CASSFTGLADTDEQFF
TRBD2,NA,TRBJ2-7,TRBV27,TGTGCCAGCAGCCAACCCGGGACTAGCGACGCCCACGAGCAGTACTTC,CASSQPGTSDAHEQYF